The rows below give T cell receptor beta chains drawn from one sample of a study of CD8 T cells in Susac syndrome. TCRdb re-analysed the immunoSEQ multiplex PCR reads in MiXCR, keeping a single row per CDR3 protein. In the table there are 100,000 to 150,000 distinct CDR3 sequences, over 95% of which are singletons. The sample consisted of CD4+ T cells from PBMCs. The receptors were sampled from a human donor with Susac syndrome. Each CDR3 is given with its conserved first and last residue. A D gene is named only where the DNA matches it firmly. For some rows the clone size is stated as once, few or many, or as a class when expanded; others skip it.

V gene	J gene	D gene	clone size	CDR3 DNA	CDR3 protein
TRBV7-9	TRBJ2-3	NA	NA	TGTGCCAGCAGCTCAGGGCCGGGTGGAGGCACAGATACGCAGTATTTT	CASSSGPGGGTDTQYF
TRBV30	TRBJ1-4	NA	NA	TGTGCCTCTCGTGGGGGAGACGAAAAACTGTTTTTT	CASRGGDEKLFF
TRBV9	TRBJ2-5	NA	NA	TGTGCCAGCGGCATTGGGGGCGGGCAAGAGACCCAGTACTTC	CASGIGGGQETQYF
TRBV5-1	TRBJ1-1	NA	NA	TGCGCCAGCAGCTTGGTCCCCGGGACCTCCATTGAAGCTTTCTTT	CASSLVPGTSIEAFF
TRBV6-5	TRBJ2-3	TRBD2	once	TGTGCCAGCAGCAGAGCGGGAGGCACAGATACGCAGTATTTT	CASSRAGGTDTQYF
TRBV7-2	TRBJ2-1	NA	NA	TGTGCCAGCAGCTCCTATAACAATGAGCAGTTCTTC	CASSSYNNEQFF
TRBV15	TRBJ2-7	TRBD1	NA	TGTGCCACCAGATCCCTAACAGGGGGAAAGCAGTACTTC	CATRSLTGGKQYF
TRBV12-3/TRBV12-4	TRBJ2-1	TRBD2	NA	TGTGCCAGCAGTTTAGTCGGGGGGATAACCTACAATGAGCAGTTCTTC	CASSLVGGITYNEQFF
TRBV29-1	TRBJ2-7	NA	NA	TGCAGCGTGGGGACCAGAAGCTCCTACGAGCAGTACTTC	CSVGTRSSYEQYF
TRBV3-1	TRBJ2-7	NA	NA	TGTGCCAGCAGCCGTACGGTTACCTCACCCGAGCAGTACTTC	CASSRTVTSPEQYF
TRBV28	TRBJ1-1	NA	NA	TGTGCCAGCAGCCCCAGGGTTGGTTCCGGGGACACTGAAGCTTTCTTT	CASSPRVGSGDTEAFF